This TCR beta chain is from a study of control samples from healthy donors and cancer patients. CDR1 is SGDLS and CDR2 is YYNGEE in the germline V gene. CDR3 length equals 13 residues. Trimming left V 0 bases short and J 8 bases short, with 11 bases between. Method: immunoSEQ multiplex PCR; TCRdb's copy keeps in-frame clones and lacks some. The repertoire has about 220,000 clones, about 95% of them found once; the top ten carry around 1.5%. The chain recombines TRBV9 with TRBJ1-2; TRBD1 might be the D (5 bases). Sequencing was performed on blood. The receptor comes from a man in his forties or fifties in good health. CDR3 DNA: TGTGCCAGCAGCGTAGAAGCAGGGCTCGGCTACACCTTC. The encoded protein is CASSVEAGLGYTF.